One and the same sample provided the 2 T cell receptor beta chains below, sequenced in a study of T-cell memory formation after mild COVID-19. TCRdb reanalysed the 5' RACE reads using MiXCR and keeps one entry per CDR3 protein. The repertoire holds 300,000 to 400,000 distinct CDR3 sequences, with under 30% as singletons. Specimen: PBMCs or a T cell subset sorted from them (not recorded which). The receptors derive from an adult woman who had mild COVID-19 (a few samples of this study predate the infection). Cell type and time point are not known.

This clonotype was seen a few times. The CDR3 DNA sequence: TGTGCCAGCTCCCGGGGAGGGGGCACAGATACGCAGTATTTT. Its translation: CASSRGGGTDTQYF. The V gene is TRBV7-3, the J gene TRBJ2-3; TRBD2 agrees at 7 bases. Germline CDR1 SGHTA, CDR2 FQGTGA. The CDR3 has 14 residues. V shed 8 bases, J shed 1 base, and the junction held 6 bases outside the gene matches.

This clonotype was seen more than once but under ten times. The rearrangement links TRBV4-2 to TRBJ2-3; 7 bases are a match to TRBD2. V shed 0 bases and J 2 bases; nucleotides not matched to a gene: 5. CDR1 and CDR2 (germline): LGHNA, YNFKEQ. The CDR3 has 16 residues. CDR3 sequence reads: CASSQDSSGFTDTQYF. CDR3 nucleotides: TGTGCCAGCAGCCAAGATAGTAGCGGGTTCACAGATACGCAGTATTTT.